This T cell receptor beta chain was found in a study of cytomegalovirus exposure and HLA in healthy donors. Notes on the study in general: Serostatus for CMV was the only available immune exposure information.

This clone has more than one count but fewer than ten. The antigen remains unidentified. CDR1 is SGDLS, CDR2 YYNGEE, per germline. Trimming shortened V by 6 bases and J by 7 bases, and 23 bases separated the two germline ends. The CDR3 totals 16 residues. Primers: 60 Vbeta forward and 13 Jbeta reverse. Generated by immunoSEQ multiplex PCR, the TCRdb table keeps only in-frame clones and is missing some. Of 96,000 or so clones detected, approximately 74% appear once; the ten largest clones hold roughly 3%. This chain uses TRBV9 with TRBJ2-1; the D gene is possibly TRBD2 (5 bases). Sequences were obtained from PBMCs. The clonotype comes from a female donor in good health and CMV-seropositive. CDR3 loop: CASTKSAVPEGNEQFF. The CDR3 bases are TGTGCCAGCACCAAATCAGCGGTTCCAGAAGGAAATGAGCAGTTCTTC. Filled out from reference TRBV9 and TRBJ2-1, the complete variable domain reads DSGVTQTPKHLITATGQRVTLRCSPRSGDLSVYWYQQSLDQGLQFLIQYYNGEERAKGNILERFSAQQFPDLHSELNLSSLELGDSALYFCASTKSAVPEGNEQFFGPGTRLTVL.